The 29 T cell receptor beta chains below all came from one sample that was sequenced in a study of blood T cell repertoires in COVID-19. Clones were read by immunoSEQ multiplex PCR, and TCRdb kept only the in-frame ones, dropping some. This table holds tens of thousands of clones, roughly 86% found once. Sequencing used peripheral blood. The receptors come from a man aged 35 to 55 with COVID-19, enrolled during active disease.

The chain employs TRBV11-2 and TRBJ1-6; TRBD1 is a possible D gene (6 bases). Germline CDR1 reads SGHAT; CDR2 reads FQNNGV. This CDR3 has 15 residues. Trimming removed 4 bases at V and 5 bases at J, with 12 bases between. Here the CDR3 DNA reads TGTGCCAGCAGCTCACAGGGTCCACATAATTCACCCCTCCACTTT. Translation gives CASSSQGPHNSPLHF.

This clone was seen more than once but under ten times. The chain employs TRBV10-1 and TRBJ2-5; TRBD2 matches 11 bases. V lost 2 bases, J lost 4 bases, and 0 bases stayed unmatched. CDR1 and CDR2 from the germline V gene are WNHNN and SYGVQD (reference sequence). The CDR3 is 14 amino acids. CDR3 sequence reads: CASSEGLAGETQYF. CDR3 DNA sequence: TGCGCCAGCAGTGAGGGACTAGCGGGAGAGACCCAGTACTTC.

The V gene is TRBV7-6, the J gene TRBJ2-7; no firm D call. Germline-derived CDR1 and CDR2 are SGHVS and FNYEAQ. The CDR3 extends over 14 amino acids. V gave up 2 bases and J gave up 1 base, with 9 bases separating them. CDR3 region: CASSLFDTSYEQYF. As DNA, the CDR3 is TGTGCCAGCAGCTTATTCGACACGTCCTACGAGCAGTACTTC.

The chain uses TRBV27 and TRBJ1-5, with D uncertain. The CDR3 contains 11 residues. Between the trimmed V and J ends, which lost 6 bases and 7 bases, there was a span of 7 bases. Germline loops: CDR1 MNHEY, CDR2 SMNVEV (reference sequence). The CDR3 loop is CASRGRQPQHF. CDR3 nucleotide sequence: TGTGCCAGCAGGGGGAGGCAGCCCCAGCATTTT.

The J gene is TRBJ2-5, the V gene TRBV2; 11 bases are a match to TRBD2. Germline V gene sequence: CDR1 SNHLY, CDR2 FYNNEI. The CDR3 spans 15 residues. The J segment lost 4 bases and the V segment lost 4 bases, leaving 5 bases of the junction unmatched. Here the CDR3 reads CASSVGLAAGETQYF. In nucleotides, the CDR3 is TGTGCCAGCAGTGTGGGACTAGCGGCTGGAGAGACCCAGTACTTC.

The V gene is TRBV4-2, the J gene TRBJ2-3; 7 bases are shared with TRBD1. CDR1 is LGHNA and CDR2 is YNFKEQ in the germline V gene. J lost 0 bases, V lost 2 bases, and 11 bases had no gene match. This CDR3 is 18 amino acids long. The CDR3 protein is CASSQRDSRFGSTDTQYF. DNA for the CDR3: TGTGCCAGCAGCCAAAGGGACAGCCGCTTCGGGAGCACAGATACGCAGTATTTT.

V usage is TRBV6-5 and J usage is TRBJ1-4; D is uncertain. Germline values: CDR1 MNHEY, CDR2 SVGAGI. With 6 bases removed from V and 2 bases from J, the gap between germline ends came to 4 bases. CDR3 length: 12 amino acids. CDR3 sequence: CASSGTNEKLFF. CDR3 bases: TGTGCCAGCAGCGGGACTAATGAAAAACTGTTTTTT.

This rearrangement joins TRBV28 to TRBJ1-2, with no clear D. V shed 6 bases and J shed 7 bases, with 15 bases lying between them. CDR3 length: 13 residues. CDR1 is MDHEN, CDR2 SYDVKM, per germline. The CDR3 DNA reads as TGTGCCAGCAGGGCCGGGATTATCCCTGGCTACACCTTC. As protein: CASRAGIIPGYTF.

The chain carries TRBV15 and TRBJ1-5; D remains unclear. CDR1 is LNHNV and CDR2 is YYDKDF in the germline V gene (reference sequence). This CDR3 is built from 16 residues. The V end lost 0 bases, the J end lost 3 bases, and 12 bases lay between the germline ends. Here the CDR3 reads CATSRDYADLNQPQHF. Written as DNA, the CDR3 is TGTGCCACCAGCAGAGATTACGCGGATCTCAATCAGCCCCAGCATTTT.

This rearrangement joins TRBV18 to TRBJ1-1; 7 bases agree with TRBD1. The CDR3 is 17 amino acids. Trimming took 5 bases from V and 0 from J; bases not matched to a gene: 12. From germline, CDR1 is KGHSH and CDR2 LQKENI. CDR3 region: CASSASDRTTMNTEAFF. The CDR3 DNA reads TGTGCCAGCTCAGCTTCGGACAGGACAACTATGAACACTGAAGCTTTCTTT. Based on the CDR3 plus reference TRBV18 and TRBJ1-1, the full variable domain is NAGVMQNPRHLVRRRGQEARLRCSPMKGHSHVYWYRQLPEEGLKFMVYLQKENIIDESGMPKERFSAEFPKEGPSILRIQQVVRGDSAAYFCASSASDRTTMNTEAFFGQGTRLTVV.

The chain is built from TRBV5-5 and TRBJ2-1; 11 positions match TRBD2. The CDR3 is 15 amino acids. After removal of 5 bases from V and 4 bases from J, the junction contained 5 bases not matched to a gene. Per germline, CDR1 SGHKS and CDR2 YYEKEE (reference sequence). The CDR3 is CASSQGLAEYNEQFF. The DNA of the CDR3 is TGTGCCAGCAGTCAGGGACTAGCGGAATACAATGAGCAGTTCTTC.

The genes are TRBV11-3 and TRBJ2-1, with D possibly TRBD2 on 5 matching bases. CDR1 is SGHNT and CDR2 is YENEEA in the germline V gene. CDR3 length equals 15 residues. V shed 4 bases and J shed 3 bases, with 13 bases lying between them. CDR3 sequence: CASSYRGQDYNEQFF. In DNA, the CDR3 is TGTGCCAGCAGCTACCGCGGGCAGGACTACAATGAGCAGTTCTTC.

The chain employs TRBV3-1 (or the pseudogene TRBV3-2) and TRBJ2-4, with D maybe TRBD1 (6 bases). CDR3 length equals 14 residues. Germline V CDR1 and CDR2: LGHDT, YNNKEL (reference sequence). V lost 4 bases and J lost 8, with 15 bases in between. Written as DNA, the CDR3 is TGTGCCAGCAGCCCCAACAGGGTTTCAGACATTCAGTACTTC. Translating gives CASSPNRVSDIQYF.

The chain carries TRBV9 and TRBJ1-3, with 7 bases aligning to TRBD1. The CDR3 is made up of 19 amino acids. V gave up 3 bases and J gave up 4 bases; unmatched junction bases: 19. Germline CDR1 is SGDLS and CDR2 is YYNGEE. The CDR3 is CASSATVTGFGSRGNTIYF. CDR3 nucleotides: TGTGCCAGCAGCGCGACAGTGACAGGGTTCGGTTCGCGCGGAAACACCATATATTTT.

This chain joins TRBV28 and TRBJ2-4, with D possibly matching TRBD1 (6 bases). V lost 3 bases and J 7 bases, leaving 16 bases between the germline ends. The germline V gene encodes CDR1 MDHEN and CDR2 SYDVKM. The CDR3 is made up of 15 amino acids. CDR3: CASSFDAVGANIQYF. CDR3 bases: TGTGCCAGCAGTTTCGATGCGGTGGGGGCTAACATTCAGTACTTC. The full variable domain, its missing parts supplied by reference TRBV28 and TRBJ2-4, is DVKVTQSSRYLVKRTGEKVFLECVQDMDHENMFWYRQDPGLGLRLIYFSYDVKMKEKGDIPEGYSVSREKKERFSLILESASTNQTSMYLCASSFDAVGANIQYFGAGTRLSVL.

The V call is TRBV3-1 (or the pseudogene TRBV3-2), the J call TRBJ2-3, with 11 bases fitting TRBD2. V lost 4 bases to trimming and J lost 2 bases; unmatched junction nucleotides: 2. The CDR3 length is 15 residues. Germline V gene lookup returns CDR1 LGHDT and CDR2 YNNKEL (reference sequence). The CDR3 DNA reads TGTGCCAGCAGCCCGGGACTAGCGGACACAGATACGCAGTATTTT. Protein: CASSPGLADTDTQYF.

This clone was seen a single time. V and J are TRBV7-9 and TRBJ2-7; D may be TRBD1 (5 bases). The germline V and J ends were trimmed by 2 bases and 3 bases, with 8 bases remaining between them. Germline V gene lookup returns CDR1 SEHNR and CDR2 FQNEAQ (reference sequence). The CDR3 spans 13 residues. The chain's CDR3 is CASSLSGLYEQYF. CDR3 nucleotide sequence: TGTGCCAGCAGCTTATCAGGGCTCTACGAGCAGTACTTC.

The chain uses TRBV5-1 and TRBJ1-1; 7 bases match TRBD1. Germline CDR1 is SGHRS and CDR2 is YFSETQ. The V and J ends lost 0 bases and 4 bases, in that order; junction bases with no gene match: 9. This CDR3 comprises 16 residues. The CDR3 protein is CASSLEGAGLGTEAFF. As DNA, the CDR3 is TGCGCCAGCAGCTTGGAGGGGGCCGGCCTTGGCACTGAAGCTTTCTTT.

A few counts support this clone. The chain uses TRBV5-1 and TRBJ2-7, with 9 bases lining up with TRBD1. Per the germline V gene, CDR1 is SGHRS and CDR2 is YFSETQ. The CDR3 runs 15 residues. V lost 4 bases to trimming and J lost 2 bases; unmatched junction nucleotides: 7. The CDR3 loop reads CASSLQGQGPYEQYF. CDR3 nucleotides: TGCGCCAGCAGCCTCCAGGGACAGGGACCCTACGAGCAGTACTTC.

The V and J genes are TRBV4-1 and TRBJ1-4, with 10 bases fitting TRBD1. V was pared by 3 bases and J by 8 bases, with 6 bases of the junction left unmatched. From germline, CDR1 is MGHRA and CDR2 YSYEKL. The CDR3 totals 15 residues. The CDR3 loop is CASSQEGQGREKLFF. CDR3 sequence (DNA): TGCGCCAGCAGCCAGGAGGGACAGGGGCGGGAAAAACTGTTTTTT.

The rearrangement joins TRBV28 to TRBJ1-1; D possibly corresponds to TRBD1 (6 bases). The CDR3 is 14 amino acids. V was shortened by 5 bases and J by 6 bases, with 16 bases between the two germline ends. The germline V gene has CDR1 MDHEN and CDR2 SYDVKM. CDR3 region: CASSPPRGVAEAFF. The CDR3 coding sequence is TGTGCCAGCAGTCCCCCCAGGGGAGTTGCTGAAGCTTTCTTT.

This sequence joins TRBV19 and TRBJ1-6; no reliable D call. Germline-derived CDR1 and CDR2 are LNHDA and SQIVND (reference sequence). V shed 4 bases and J shed 0 bases, with 7 bases lying between them. The CDR3 is 15 residues long. CDR3 in DNA: TGTGCCAGTAGTACCGGGAGCTCCTATAATTCACCCCTCCACTTT. Protein sequence: CASSTGSSYNSPLHF. The full variable domain, completed using reference TRBV19 and TRBJ1-6, is DGGITQSPKYLFRKEGQNVTLSCEQNLNHDAMYWYRQDPGQGLRLIYYSQIVNDFQKGDIAEGYSVSREKKESFPLTVTSAQKNPTAFYLCASSTGSSYNSPLHFGNGTRLTVT.

The CDR3 spells CAWSGSGVRGTQYF. For the CDR3, the DNA is TGTGCCTGGAGTGGGAGCGGGGTAAGGGGTACGCAGTATTTT. V and J are TRBV30 and TRBJ2-3; 7 bases are a match to TRBD2. The length of the CDR3 is 14 residues. The J segment lost 8 bases and the V segment lost 1 base, leaving 9 bases of the junction unmatched. Germline CDR1 is GTSNPN and CDR2 is SVGIG (reference sequence).

The gene calls are TRBV6-5 and TRBJ1-6; no definite D call. Per the germline V gene, CDR1 is MNHEY and CDR2 is SVGAGI. This CDR3 spans 13 amino acids. Deletions cut 7 bases from V and 7 bases from J, with 11 bases between. The CDR3 coding sequence is TGTGCCAGCATACCCGGGTGGAATTCACCCCTCCACTTT. Translating it yields CASIPGWNSPLHF.

This sequence joins TRBV7-3 and TRBJ2-1, with D possibly matching TRBD1 (5 bases). V lost 1 base and J 10 bases, leaving 32 bases between the germline ends. CDR1 and CDR2 (germline): SGHTA, FQGTGA. CDR3 length: 20 residues. Here the CDR3 DNA reads TGTGCCAGCAGCTTAAAACCCCGTGACGGTGGAAGGGGATCTATTGGCGAGCAGTTCTTC. Its protein product is CASSLKPRDGGRGSIGEQFF.

V and J are TRBV12-3 or TRBV12-4 and TRBJ1-6, with D unresolved. This CDR3 comprises 12 residues. Trimming removed 0 bases from V and 13 bases from J, with 7 bases in between. DNA of the CDR3: TGTGCCAGCAGTTTAGCCGTTCCCCCCCTCCACTTT. Translation gives CASSLAVPPLHF.

The gene calls are TRBV5-4 and TRBJ2-7, with D perhaps TRBD2 (6 bases). This CDR3 comprises 13 residues. In germline, CDR1 is SGHNT, CDR2 YYREEE (reference sequence). V gave up 4 bases and J gave up 2 bases, with 10 bases separating them. The CDR3 nucleotides are TGTGCCAGCAGCCGGGACTGGGCCTACGAGCAGTACTTC. Translated: CASSRDWAYEQYF.

The V gene is TRBV18, the J gene TRBJ2-7; possibly TRBD2 for D (5 bases). V shed 6 bases and J shed 1 base, with 22 bases lying between them. CDR1 KGHSH and CDR2 LQKENI come from the germline V gene. The CDR3 has 17 amino acids. CDR3 region: CASSPREPTYNSYEQYF. The CDR3 region has the DNA TGTGCCAGCTCGCCGAGGGAACCCACTTATAATTCCTACGAGCAGTACTTC.

The chain uses TRBV4-1 and TRBJ2-5; D not certain. Trimming shortened V by 1 base and J by 2 bases, and 5 bases separated the two germline ends. This CDR3 is 13 amino acids long. Germline values: CDR1 MGHRA, CDR2 YSYEKL. CDR3 in DNA: TGCGCCAGCAGCCAAGGAGTACAAGAGACCCAGTACTTC. This encodes CASSQGVQETQYF.